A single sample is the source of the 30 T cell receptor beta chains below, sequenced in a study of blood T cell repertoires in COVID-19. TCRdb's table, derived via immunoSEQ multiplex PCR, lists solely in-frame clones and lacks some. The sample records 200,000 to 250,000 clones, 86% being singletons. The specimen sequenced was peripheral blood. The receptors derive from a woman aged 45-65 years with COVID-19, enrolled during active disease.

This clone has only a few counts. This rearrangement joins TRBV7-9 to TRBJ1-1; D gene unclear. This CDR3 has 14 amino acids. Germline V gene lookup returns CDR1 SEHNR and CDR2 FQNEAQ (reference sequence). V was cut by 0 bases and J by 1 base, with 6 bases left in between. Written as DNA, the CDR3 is TGTGCCAGCAGCTTAGCGTCCGGGAACACTGAAGCTTTCTTT. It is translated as CASSLASGNTEAFF.

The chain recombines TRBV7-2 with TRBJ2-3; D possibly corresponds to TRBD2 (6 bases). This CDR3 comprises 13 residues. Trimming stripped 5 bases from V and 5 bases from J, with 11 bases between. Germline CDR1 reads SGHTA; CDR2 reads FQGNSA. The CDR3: CASSRHGGDTQYF. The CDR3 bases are TGTGCCAGCAGCCGACACGGGGGAGATACGCAGTATTTT.

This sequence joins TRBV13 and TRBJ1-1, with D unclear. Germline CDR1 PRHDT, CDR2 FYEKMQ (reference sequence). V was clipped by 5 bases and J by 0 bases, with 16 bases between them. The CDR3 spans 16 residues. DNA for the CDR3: TGTGCCAGCAGCGTTACAGCCAACAGCTTGAACACTGAAGCTTTCTTT. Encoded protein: CASSVTANSLNTEAFF.

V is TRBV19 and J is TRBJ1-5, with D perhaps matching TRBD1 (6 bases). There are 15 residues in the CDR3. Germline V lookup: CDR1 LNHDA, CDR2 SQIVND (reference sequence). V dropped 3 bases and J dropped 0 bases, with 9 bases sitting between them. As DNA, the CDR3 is TGTGCCAGTAGTATGGACAGCCTTAGCAATCAGCCCCAGCATTTT. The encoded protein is CASSMDSLSNQPQHF.

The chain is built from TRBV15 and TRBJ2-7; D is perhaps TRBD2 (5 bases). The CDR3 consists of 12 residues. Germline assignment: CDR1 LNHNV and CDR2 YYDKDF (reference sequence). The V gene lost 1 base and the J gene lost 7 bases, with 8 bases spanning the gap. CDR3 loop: CATSRVPGEQYF. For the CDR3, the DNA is TGTGCCACCAGCAGAGTCCCGGGGGAGCAGTACTTC.

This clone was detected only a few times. The CDR3 coding sequence is TGCGCCAGCAGCTTGTTGACAGGGGGGACCGGGGAGCTGTTTTTT. Translated, it gives CASSLLTGGTGELFF. The V call is TRBV5-1, the J call TRBJ2-2; 9 nucleotides align to TRBD1. This CDR3 has 15 residues. Germline-derived CDR1 and CDR2 are SGHRS and YFSETQ. With V trimmed by 1 base and J by 5 bases, 3 bases remained unmatched. Looking up the rest from reference TRBV5-1 and TRBJ2-2 gives the full variable domain: KAGVTQTPRYLIKTRGQQVTLSCSPISGHRSVSWYQQTPGQGLQFLFEYFSETQRNKGNFPGRFSGRQFSNSRSEMNVSTLELGDSALYLCASSLLTGGTGELFFGEGSRLTVL.

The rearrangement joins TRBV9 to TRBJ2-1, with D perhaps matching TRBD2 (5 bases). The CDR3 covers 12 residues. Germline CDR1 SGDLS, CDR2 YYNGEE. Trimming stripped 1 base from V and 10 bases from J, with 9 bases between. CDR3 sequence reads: CASSVLAGEQFF. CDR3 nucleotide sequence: TGTGCCAGCAGCGTACTAGCTGGAGAGCAGTTCTTC.

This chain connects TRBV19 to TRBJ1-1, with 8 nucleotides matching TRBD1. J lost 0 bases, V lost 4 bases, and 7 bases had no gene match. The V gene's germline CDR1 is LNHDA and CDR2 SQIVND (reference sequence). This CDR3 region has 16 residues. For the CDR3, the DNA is TGTGCCAGTAGTACACTGACAGGGGCGATGAACACTGAAGCTTTCTTT. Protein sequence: CASSTLTGAMNTEAFF.

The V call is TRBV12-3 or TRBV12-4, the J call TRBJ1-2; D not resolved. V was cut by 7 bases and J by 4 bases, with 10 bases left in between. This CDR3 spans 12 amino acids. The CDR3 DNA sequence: TGTGCCAGCACCAACGAGGGCTATGGCTACACCTTC. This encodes CASTNEGYGYTF.

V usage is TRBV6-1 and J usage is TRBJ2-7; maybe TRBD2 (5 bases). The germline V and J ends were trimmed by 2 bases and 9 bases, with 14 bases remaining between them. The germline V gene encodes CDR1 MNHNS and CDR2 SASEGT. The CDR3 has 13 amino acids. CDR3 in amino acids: CASSERTAGMQYV. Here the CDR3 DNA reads TGTGCCAGCAGTGAAAGGACCGCCGGGATGCAGTACGTC.

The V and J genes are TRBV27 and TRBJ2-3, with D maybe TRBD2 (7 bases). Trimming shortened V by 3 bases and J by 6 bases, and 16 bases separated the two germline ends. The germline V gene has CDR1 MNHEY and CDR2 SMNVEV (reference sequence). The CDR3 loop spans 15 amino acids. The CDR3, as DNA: TGTGCCAGCAGTTTGCGGGGGCCCCCCACCGATACGCAGTATTTT. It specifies CASSLRGPPTDTQYF.

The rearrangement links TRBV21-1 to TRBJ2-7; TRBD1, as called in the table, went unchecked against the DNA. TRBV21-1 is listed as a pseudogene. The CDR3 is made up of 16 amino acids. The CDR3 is CASSPTGSGGCNEQYV. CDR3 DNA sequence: TGTGCCAGCAGCCCGACAGGGTCAGGGGGTTGTAACGAGCAGTACGTC.

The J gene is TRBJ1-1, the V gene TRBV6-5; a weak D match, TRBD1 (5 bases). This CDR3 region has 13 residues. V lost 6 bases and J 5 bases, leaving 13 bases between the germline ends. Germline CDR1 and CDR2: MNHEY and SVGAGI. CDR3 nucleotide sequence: TGTGCCAGCAGCCGAACGGGGGGGACTGAAGCTTTCTTT. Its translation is CASSRTGGTEAFF.

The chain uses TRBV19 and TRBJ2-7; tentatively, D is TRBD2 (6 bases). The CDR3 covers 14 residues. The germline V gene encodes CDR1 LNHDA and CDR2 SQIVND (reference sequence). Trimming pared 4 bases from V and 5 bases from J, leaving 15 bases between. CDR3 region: CASSTGCGVHEQYV. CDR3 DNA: TGTGCCAGTAGTACTGGCTGCGGGGTCCACGAGCAGTACGTC.

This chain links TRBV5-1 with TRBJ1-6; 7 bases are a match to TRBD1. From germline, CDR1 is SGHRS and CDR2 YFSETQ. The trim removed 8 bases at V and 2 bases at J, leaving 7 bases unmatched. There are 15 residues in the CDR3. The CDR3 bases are TGCGCCAGTCAAACAGGGGATGCCTATAATTCACCCCTCCACTTT. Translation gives CASQTGDAYNSPLHF.

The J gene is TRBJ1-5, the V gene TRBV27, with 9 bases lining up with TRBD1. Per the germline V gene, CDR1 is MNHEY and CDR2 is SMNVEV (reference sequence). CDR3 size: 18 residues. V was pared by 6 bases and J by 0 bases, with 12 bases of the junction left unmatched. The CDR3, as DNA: TGTGCCAGCAGCCCCTTCACGCCGGGACAGGGTAGCAATCAGCCCCAGCATTTT. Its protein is CASSPFTPGQGSNQPQHF.

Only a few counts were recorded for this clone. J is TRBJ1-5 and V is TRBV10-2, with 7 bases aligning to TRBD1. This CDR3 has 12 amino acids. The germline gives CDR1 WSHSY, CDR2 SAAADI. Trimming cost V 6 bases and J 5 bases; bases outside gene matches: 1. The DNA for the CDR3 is TGCGCCAGCAGAGACAGGGATCAGCCCCAGCATTTT. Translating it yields CASRDRDQPQHF.

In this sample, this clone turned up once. Here the CDR3 reads CASSLRQTYEQYF. The CDR3, as DNA: TGTGCCAGCAGCCTACGACAGACCTACGAGCAGTACTTC. The rearrangement links TRBV11-2 to TRBJ2-7, with a tentative D call TRBD1 (5 bases). Germline CDR1 SGHAT, CDR2 FQNNGV. The V gene lost 5 bases and the J gene lost 2 bases, with 10 bases spanning the gap. The CDR3 totals 13 residues.

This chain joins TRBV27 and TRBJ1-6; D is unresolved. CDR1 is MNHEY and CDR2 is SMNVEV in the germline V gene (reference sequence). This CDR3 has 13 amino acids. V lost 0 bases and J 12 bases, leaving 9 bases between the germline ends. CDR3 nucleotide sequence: TGTGCCAGCAGTTTATCCTTCTCGGGACCCCTCCACTTT. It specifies CASSLSFSGPLHF.

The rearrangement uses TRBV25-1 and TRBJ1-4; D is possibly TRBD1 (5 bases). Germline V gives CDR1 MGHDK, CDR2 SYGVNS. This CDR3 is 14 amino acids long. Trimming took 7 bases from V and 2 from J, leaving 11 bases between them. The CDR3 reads CASTAGLTNEKLFF. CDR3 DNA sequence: TGTGCCAGCACGGCAGGGTTGACTAATGAAAAACTGTTTTTT.

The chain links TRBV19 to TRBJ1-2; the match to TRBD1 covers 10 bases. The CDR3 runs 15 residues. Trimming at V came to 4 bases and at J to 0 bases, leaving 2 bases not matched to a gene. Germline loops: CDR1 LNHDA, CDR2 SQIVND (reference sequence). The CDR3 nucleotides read TGTGCCAGTAGTAGGACAGGGGGGGCTAACTATGGCTACACCTTC. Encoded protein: CASSRTGGANYGYTF.

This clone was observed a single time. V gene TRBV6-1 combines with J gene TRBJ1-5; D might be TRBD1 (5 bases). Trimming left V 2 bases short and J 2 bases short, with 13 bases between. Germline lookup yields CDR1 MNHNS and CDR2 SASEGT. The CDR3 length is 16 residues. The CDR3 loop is CASSETPGWGNQPQHF. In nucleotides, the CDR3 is TGTGCCAGCAGTGAAACGCCAGGGTGGGGCAATCAGCCCCAGCATTTT.

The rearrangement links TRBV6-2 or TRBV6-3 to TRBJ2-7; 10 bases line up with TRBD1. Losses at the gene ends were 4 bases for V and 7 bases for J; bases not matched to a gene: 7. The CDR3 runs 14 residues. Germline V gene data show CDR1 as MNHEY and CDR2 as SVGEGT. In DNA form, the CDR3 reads TGTGCCAGCAGTTTCGCGGGACAGGGGTGGGAGCAGTACTTC. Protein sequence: CASSFAGQGWEQYF.

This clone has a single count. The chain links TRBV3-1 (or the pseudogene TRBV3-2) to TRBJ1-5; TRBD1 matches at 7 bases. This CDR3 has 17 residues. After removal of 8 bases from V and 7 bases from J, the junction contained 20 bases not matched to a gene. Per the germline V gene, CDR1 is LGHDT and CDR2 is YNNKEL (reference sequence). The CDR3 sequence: CASPLRSRDRPHQPQHF. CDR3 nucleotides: TGTGCCAGCCCCCTAAGATCAAGGGACAGACCCCACCAGCCCCAGCATTTT.

The CDR3 DNA sequence: TGTGCCAGCAGCACCTCCGGTTTTGGCGGGGAGCTGTTTTTT. Its protein is CASSTSGFGGELFF. The V gene is TRBV5-6, the J gene TRBJ2-2; D gene ambiguous. The germline V gene has CDR1 SGHDT and CDR2 YYEEEE. V was cut by 4 bases and J by 7 bases, with 14 bases left in between. The CDR3 covers 14 residues.

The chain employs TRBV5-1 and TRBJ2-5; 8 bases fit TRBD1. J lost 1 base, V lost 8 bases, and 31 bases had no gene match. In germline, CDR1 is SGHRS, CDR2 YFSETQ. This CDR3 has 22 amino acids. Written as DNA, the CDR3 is TGCGCCAGTCTATATAAAGCCCCCGGGACAGGTCCAATCAGTTCGTGCCAAGAGACCCAGTACTTC. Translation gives CASLYKAPGTGPISSCQETQYF.

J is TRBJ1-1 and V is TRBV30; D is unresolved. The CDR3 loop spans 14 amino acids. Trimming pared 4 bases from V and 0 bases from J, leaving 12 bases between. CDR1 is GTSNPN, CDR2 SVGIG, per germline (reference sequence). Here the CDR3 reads CAWKDPGMNTEAFF. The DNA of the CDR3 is TGTGCCTGGAAAGACCCCGGGATGAACACTGAAGCTTTCTTT. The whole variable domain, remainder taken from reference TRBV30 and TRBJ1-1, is SQTIHQWPATLVQPVGSPLSLECTVEGTSNPNLYWYRQAAGRGLQLLFYSVGIGQISSEVPQNLSASRPQDRQFILSSKKLLLSDSGFYLCAWKDPGMNTEAFFGQGTRLTVV.

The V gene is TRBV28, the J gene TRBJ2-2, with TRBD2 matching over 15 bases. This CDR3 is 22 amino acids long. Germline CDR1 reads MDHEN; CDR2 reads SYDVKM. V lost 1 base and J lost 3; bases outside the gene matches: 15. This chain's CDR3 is CASSLFKRWTSGGVLDTGELFF. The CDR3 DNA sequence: TGTGCCAGCAGTTTATTTAAACGATGGACTAGCGGGGGGGTTCTCGACACCGGGGAGCTGTTTTTT.

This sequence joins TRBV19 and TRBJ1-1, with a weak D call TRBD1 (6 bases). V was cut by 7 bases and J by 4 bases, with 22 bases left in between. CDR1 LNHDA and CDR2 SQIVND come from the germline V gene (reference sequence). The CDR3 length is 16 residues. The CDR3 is CASNPLSGTYPTEAFF. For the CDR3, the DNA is TGTGCCAGTAATCCCCTATCCGGGACATATCCCACTGAAGCTTTCTTT.

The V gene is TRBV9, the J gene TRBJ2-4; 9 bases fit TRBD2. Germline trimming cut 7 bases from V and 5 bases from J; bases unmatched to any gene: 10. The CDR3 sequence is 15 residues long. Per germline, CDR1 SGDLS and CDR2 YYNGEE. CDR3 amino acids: CASSTRGGLENIQYF. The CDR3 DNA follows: TGTGCCAGCTCGACGCGGGGGGGCCTGGAAAACATTCAGTACTTC.